This is a list of T cell receptor beta chains from one sample in a study of blood T cell repertoires in COVID-19. The data were produced by immunoSEQ multiplex PCR, yet TCRdb's version contains in-frame clones alone and is incomplete. The data show 150,000 to 190,000 clones, with about 85% seen just once and roughly 8.3% held by the top ten. The sequenced material came from peripheral blood. The receptors shown here come from a woman in her sixties or seventies with COVID-19, enrolled during active disease. The CDR3 runs from the conserved cysteine through the conserved F or W. A D gene is named only where the DNA matches it firmly. A clone size is listed for some rows: how often the clone was seen (once, few, many), or a class if it is expanded.

v_call	clone_size	d_call	j_call	cdr3_nt	cdr3_aa
TRBV5-1	.	.	TRBJ1-3	TGCGCCAGCAGCCGAGATAGTTCTGGAAACACCATATATTTT	CASSRDSSGNTIYF
TRBV7-3	.	TRBD1	TRBJ1-2	TGTGCCAGCAGCTCCGGGACAGGGGACTATGGCTACACCTTC	CASSSGTGDYGYTF
TRBV19	.	TRBD1	TRBJ1-1	TGTGCCAGTAGGGGGACAGGGGTAGGGGCTTTCTTT	CASRGTGVGAFF
TRBV9	.	.	TRBJ2-2	TGTGCCAGCAGCGTAGTTGGGTATACGGGGAGCGGCACCGGGGAGCTGTTTTTT	CASSVVGYTGSGTGELFF
TRBV10-2	.	.	TRBJ2-1	TGCGCCAGCAGTGAGGGACAGTACAATGAGCAGTTCTTC	CASSEGQYNEQFF
TRBV2	.	.	TRBJ2-1	TGTGCCAGCAGTGTGGGGGGCTCCTACAATGAGCAGTTCTTC	CASSVGGSYNEQFF
TRBV12-3/TRBV12-4	once	.	TRBJ1-1	TGTGCCACGTCCGTCGCTTTCTTT	CATSVAFF
TRBV6-5	.	TRBD2	TRBJ2-5	TGTGCCAGCAGCTCGACTAGCAGCCAAGAGACCCAGTACTTC	CASSSTSSQETQYF
TRBV6-5	.	TRBD1	TRBJ1-4	TGTGCCAGCAGGTCAGGGGGCGCAGATGATAATCTGTTTTTT	CASRSGGADDNLFF
TRBV5-1	once	TRBD1	TRBJ1-2	TGCGCCAGCAGCTTCGGGACAGGGGAACACTATGGCTACACCTTC	CASSFGTGEHYGYTF
TRBV18	.	TRBD1	TRBJ1-2	TGTGCCAGCTCTCCACTACAGGGGAACTATGGCTACACCTTC	CASSPLQGNYGYTF
TRBV19	once	TRBD1	TRBJ2-6	TGTGCCAGTAGTATGGGACAGGCCTCTGGGGCCAACGTCCTGACTTTC	CASSMGQASGANVLTF
TRBV5-8	.	TRBD1	TRBJ2-1	TGTGCCAGCAGCTTGGTGTTAGGGGACAGCTCCTACAATGAGCAGTTCTTC	CASSLVLGDSSYNEQFF
TRBV18	.	TRBD1	TRBJ1-2	TGTGCCAGCTCACCAACCCGGGGACAGGGTGGTCATGGCTACACCTTC	CASSPTRGQGGHGYTF
TRBV10-1	.	TRBD2	TRBJ2-2	TGCGCCAGCAGTGCAGGAAGAGCGGGAGCGAACACCGGGGAGCTGTTTTTT	CASSAGRAGANTGELFF
TRBV30	once	.	TRBJ1-1	TGTGCCTGGAGTGTTTCTGTGAACACTGAAGCTTTCTTT	CAWSVSVNTEAFF
TRBV30	once	TRBD1	TRBJ1-3	TGTGCCTGGGAGCCGGGACAGAAATCCTCTGGAAACACCATATATTTT	CAWEPGQKSSGNTIYF
TRBV5-4	.	.	TRBJ2-7	TGTGCCAGCAGCTTGTACAACGAGCAGTACTTC	CASSLYNEQYF
TRBV7-2	once	TRBD1	TRBJ2-1	TGTGCCAGCAGCTTCGTTCAGACAGGGTATGAGCAGTTCTTC	CASSFVQTGYEQFF
TRBV3-1/TRBV3-2	.	.	TRBJ2-5	TGTGCCAGCAGCCAAGCCCCTCGGGTCGATAGGGAGACCCAGTACTTC	CASSQAPRVDRETQYF
TRBV5-4	.	.	TRBJ1-4	TGTGCCAGCAGTTCGGGTGGGACTAATGAAAAACTGTTTTTT	CASSSGGTNEKLFF
TRBV6-1	.	.	TRBJ1-3	TGTGCCAGCAGTGAGACTGACAGGTCTGAAAACACCATATATTTT	CASSETDRSENTIYF
TRBV5-1	.	.	TRBJ1-2	TGCGCCAGCAGCTTGTTCACTATGGCTACGGGATACGACTACACCTTC	CASSLFTMATGYDYTF
TRBV3-1/TRBV3-2	.	TRBD2	TRBJ2-5	TGTGCCAGCAGTCCGACTAGCGGGAGTTTTTATGAGACCCAGTACTTC	CASSPTSGSFYETQYF